This note documents a single TCR beta chain sequence. What it binds is not known. As for time point: week 23, last vaccination. It was 300 ug of mutant IDH1 20-mer peptide that made up each vaccine dose, given with topical imiquimod. This sample stems from a study of a mutant IDH1 vaccine in newly diagnosed glioma. Looking at the study overall: During weeks 1, 3, 5, 7, 11, 15, 19 and 23, patients received eight vaccinations. The earlier regimen, radiotherapy, temozolomide, or both, was most often both. Vaccines were begun 4-6 weeks after radiotherapy alone, or with temozolomide cycles.

CDR3 length: 15 amino acids. Germline-derived CDR1 and CDR2 are MGHRA and YSYEKL. V was shortened by 0 bases and J by 1 base, with 9 bases between the two germline ends. This table comes from immunoSEQ multiplex PCR, and its TCRdb copy is limited to in-frame clones, with some not included. The top ten hold about 4.9% of the sample, which has under 45,000 clones, about 75% seen once. The sample in question was PBMCs, obtained from a glioma patient whose treatment included an IDH1 peptide vaccine. The clonotype comes from a man aged 45 to 65 with glioma. The chain uses TRBV4-1 and TRBJ2-5; D gene unclear. CDR3 amino acids: CASSQESAIQETQYF. In DNA, the CDR3 is TGCGCCAGCAGCCAAGAGTCGGCTATCCAAGAGACCCAGTACTTC.